This TCR beta chain was captured by sequencing in a study of T cells after yellow fever vaccination. Background on the study: Preparation of the low-cell-number fractions used SMART-Seq v4 Ultra Low Input.

This clonotype has a count of ten or more. For TCR, cDNA came from 5'RACE template switching, which added a universal primer site and UMIs. MiXCR, run by TCRdb on the 5' RACE reads, gives a single entry per CDR3 protein. The data contain 310,000 or so distinct CDR3 sequences, less than 4.5% of them seen just once; the ten biggest clones take up roughly a quarter. The clonotype was recovered from a man younger than 30 who received the YFV17D yellow fever vaccine. Sequenced material: PBMCs, taken on the day of the yellow fever booster vaccination.

Here the CDR3 DNA reads TGTGCCAGCAGCCCCTCCGAGTATAGCAATCAGCCCCAGCATTTT. This codes for CASSPSEYSNQPQHF. The chain links TRBV4-2 to TRBJ1-5; D ambiguous. The CDR3 loop spans 15 amino acids. In germline, CDR1 is LGHNA, CDR2 YNFKEQ. V was pared by 4 bases and J by 0 bases, with 10 bases between.